The next 26 T cell receptor beta chains were all read from a single sample in a study of blood T cell repertoires in COVID-19. Data came from immunoSEQ multiplex PCR; TCRdb stores just in-frame clones and leaves some out. The sample includes some 200,000 clones, 82% of them seen just once. The sample consisted of PBMCs or T cells enriched from blood (not recorded which). These receptors were taken from a woman aged 55-69 years with acute COVID-19.

The chain carries TRBV6-2 or TRBV6-3 and TRBJ1-2; 9 bases are shared with TRBD1. V dropped 5 bases and J dropped 3; count of bases not matched to a gene: 7. There are 15 residues in the CDR3. CDR1 is MNHEY and CDR2 is SVGEGT in the germline V gene. The CDR3, as DNA: TGTGCCAGCAGTGTCCACAGGGGGCAGGACTATGGCTACACCTTC. This gives the protein CASSVHRGQDYGYTF.

This sequence joins TRBV21-1 and TRBJ2-7; the table's D call TRBD2 went unverified against the DNA. TRBV21-1 is assigned pseudogene status. This CDR3 comprises 12 residues. CDR3 protein: CASSALTYEQYV. In nucleotides, the CDR3 is TGTGCCAGCAGCGCACTAACCTACGAGCAGTACGTC.

This chain links TRBV5-1 with TRBJ1-4; 11 bases match TRBD1. This CDR3 spans 17 amino acids. V trimming: 4 bases; J trimming: 6 bases; junction bases outside the gene matches: 11. Germline V CDR1 and CDR2: SGHRS, YFSETQ. CDR3 DNA: TGCGCCAGCAGCCGGACAGGGGGCGAAAGGGTTTATGAAAAACTGTTTTTT. Translation: CASSRTGGERVYEKLFF.

The chain recombines TRBV10-3 with TRBJ2-5; TRBD1 agrees at 7 bases. Unmatched junction bases numbered 2, after V lost 1 base and J lost 3 bases. There are 14 residues in the CDR3. Germline V gene lookup returns CDR1 ENHRY and CDR2 SYGVKD. This CDR3 reads CAISEFQGEETQYF. For the CDR3, the DNA is TGTGCCATCAGTGAGTTTCAGGGGGAAGAGACCCAGTACTTC.

The chain couples TRBV7-2 to TRBJ2-3; 8 bases fit TRBD2. The V gene end was trimmed by 8 bases and the J gene end by 5 bases; junction bases not matched to a gene: 12. The CDR3 has 15 amino acids. Germline assignment: CDR1 SGHTA and CDR2 FQGNSA. The CDR3 DNA reads TGTGCCAGCGCTCCTGCGGGGCGGGAGGTAGATACGCAGTATTTT. The encoded protein is CASAPAGREVDTQYF.

The V and J genes are TRBV4-1 and TRBJ1-2; maybe TRBD1 (5 bases). Germline CDR1 is MGHRA and CDR2 is YSYEKL. V gave up 5 bases and J gave up 8 bases, with 18 bases separating them. This CDR3 contains 14 residues. The CDR3 region is CASSVTGVGGGYTF. The CDR3 bases are TGCGCCAGCAGCGTAACTGGGGTGGGGGGGGGCTACACCTTC.

This sequence joins TRBV4-3 and TRBJ2-3, with D perhaps matching TRBD1 (6 bases). This CDR3 spans 15 amino acids. CDR1 and CDR2 (germline): LGHNA, YSLEER. V was trimmed by 0 bases and J by 1 base, leaving 8 bases between them. This CDR3 reads CASSQEQGGTDTQYF. The CDR3 nucleotides are TGCGCCAGCAGCCAAGAACAGGGAGGCACAGATACGCAGTATTTT.

The rearrangement links TRBV2 to TRBJ2-7, with D possibly matching TRBD1 (6 bases). Germline V CDR1 and CDR2: SNHLY, FYNNEI. The CDR3 length is 12 residues. The CDR3: CASRDKIYEQYF. CDR3 DNA: TGTGCTAGCCGGGACAAAATCTACGAGCAGTACTTC. Based on the CDR3 plus reference TRBV2 and TRBJ2-7, the full variable domain is EPEVTQTPSHQVTQMGQEVILRCVPISNHLYFYWYRQILGQKVEFLVSFYNNEISEKSEIFDDQFSVERPDGSNFTLKIRSTKLEDSAMYFCASRDKIYEQYFGPGTRLTVT.

This chain links TRBV9 with TRBJ1-2; 7 bases are shared with TRBD1. The CDR3 consists of 15 residues. Germline values: CDR1 SGDLS, CDR2 YYNGEE. V trimming: 1 base; J trimming: 3 bases; junction bases outside the gene matches: 6. The CDR3, as DNA: TGTGCCAGCAGCGTAAGCGCAGGGGGAGACTATGGCTACACCTTC. Protein sequence: CASSVSAGGDYGYTF.

This chain joins TRBV7-8 and TRBJ2-3; 8 bases line up with TRBD2. Trimming cost V 0 bases and J 11 bases; bases outside gene matches: 13. The germline CDR1 and CDR2 sequences are SGHVS and FQNEAQ. The CDR3 runs 16 residues. CDR3 coding DNA: TGTGCCAGCAGCTTAGCAAATAGCGGGGTCCGGGGTGGGCAGTATTTT. It translates to CASSLANSGVRGGQYF.

At least ten counts were recorded for this clone. V and J are TRBV21-1 and TRBJ2-5; the D call in the table, TRBD2, was not verified against the DNA. TRBV21-1 counts as a pseudogene. CDR3 length equals 18 residues. CDR3 DNA sequence: TGTGCCAGCACCTACGGGACTAGCGGGGGGGCGTACCAAGAGACCCAGTACTTC. Translated, it gives CASTYGTSGGAYQETQYF.

This clone was seen only once. V and J are TRBV5-1 and TRBJ1-1; perhaps TRBD1 as D (5 bases). The germline V gene encodes CDR1 SGHRS and CDR2 YFSETQ. The CDR3 is 13 amino acids. Trimming took off 7 bases at V and 8 bases at J, with 18 bases between the two ends. The CDR3, as DNA: TGCGCCAGCCGTACTCAGGACACCCCAGAAGCTTTCTTT. As protein: CASRTQDTPEAFF.

The genes are TRBV19 and TRBJ2-4; D gene unclear. Germline-derived CDR1 and CDR2 are LNHDA and SQIVND (reference sequence). The CDR3 consists of 14 residues. Trimming took off 2 bases at V and 7 bases at J, with 12 bases between the two ends. The CDR3: CASSISASRNIQYF. The CDR3 DNA reads TGTGCCAGTAGTATATCGGCGTCGAGGAACATTCAGTACTTC.

The genes are TRBV5-1 and TRBJ2-1, with 10 positions matching TRBD2. This CDR3 is built from 15 residues. With 1 base clipped from V and 6 bases from J, the junction kept 4 bases outside the gene matches. Germline CDR1 reads SGHRS; CDR2 reads YFSETQ. CDR3 bases: TGCGCCAGCAGCTTGACGGCTAGCGGGAGCAATGAGCAGTTCTTC. Translating gives CASSLTASGSNEQFF.

The gene calls are TRBV5-4 and TRBJ2-2; 10 bases fit TRBD2. The CDR3 is 13 amino acids. The ends lost 4 bases at V and 11 bases at J; junction bases unmatched: 5. Germline values: CDR1 SGHNT, CDR2 YYREEE (reference sequence). The CDR3 nucleotides are TGTGCCAGCAGCCCATGGACTAGCGGTGAGCTGTTTTTT. This codes for CASSPWTSGELFF.

This rearrangement joins TRBV12-3 or TRBV12-4 to TRBJ1-2; no firm D call. The CDR3 spans 13 residues. Trimming shortened V by 6 bases and J by 7 bases, and 15 bases separated the two germline ends. CDR3 in amino acids: CASSPDFLSGYTF. In nucleotides, the CDR3 is TGTGCCAGCAGCCCCGATTTTCTGAGTGGCTACACCTTC.

The chain joins TRBV7-2 to TRBJ2-7; D may be TRBD1 (6 bases). Trimming stripped 7 bases from V and 6 bases from J, with 19 bases between. The CDR3 loop spans 14 amino acids. CDR1 is SGHTA, CDR2 FQGNSA, per germline. CDR3 region: CASNTRGGQGEQYF. The CDR3 DNA sequence: TGTGCCAGCAATACCAGAGGGGGTCAGGGCGAGCAGTACTTC.

V gene TRBV12-5 combines with J gene TRBJ2-5; 7 positions agree with TRBD1. CDR1 is LGHNT, CDR2 FRNRAP, per germline. The length of the CDR3 is 17 residues. V trimming: 6 bases; J trimming: 4 bases; junction bases outside the gene matches: 17. Written as DNA, the CDR3 is TGTGCTAGTGGACCCGGGACAGACTCACTCCGGCCAGAGACCCAGTACTTC. This translates into CASGPGTDSLRPETQYF.

V gene TRBV18 combines with J gene TRBJ1-1; 8 bases align to TRBD1. Germline lookup yields CDR1 KGHSH and CDR2 LQKENI. The CDR3 has 13 residues. After removal of 3 bases from V and 9 bases from J, the junction contained 6 bases not matched to a gene. The CDR3 nucleotides read TGTGCCAGCTCACCGCCCGACAGGGGAAAAGCTTTCTTT. It is translated as CASSPPDRGKAFF. Based on the CDR3 plus reference TRBV18 and TRBJ1-1, the full variable domain is NAGVMQNPRHLVRRRGQEARLRCSPMKGHSHVYWYRQLPEEGLKFMVYLQKENIIDESGMPKERFSAEFPKEGPSILRIQQVVRGDSAAYFCASSPPDRGKAFFGQGTRLTVV.

The CDR3 sequence is CASSGKSDKIYGYTF. The CDR3 bases are TGTGCCAGCAGCGGAAAAAGTGACAAGATCTATGGCTACACCTTC. The chain couples TRBV9 to TRBJ1-2; no clear D. Per the germline V gene, CDR1 is SGDLS and CDR2 is YYNGEE. CDR3 length: 15 amino acids. Trimming left V 3 bases short and J 4 bases short, with 16 bases between.

For the CDR3, the DNA is TGTGCCATCAAAGGGGGCTTAGGGGAGCCCCAGCATTTT. Amino acid sequence: CAIKGGLGEPQHF. The J gene is TRBJ1-5, the V gene TRBV10-3; 7 bases are shared with TRBD1. This CDR3 spans 13 amino acids. Germline V CDR1 and CDR2: ENHRY, SYGVKD. With V trimmed by 7 bases and J by 8 bases, 8 bases remained unmatched.

The rearrangement links TRBV7-2 to TRBJ2-3; the match to TRBD2 covers 9 bases. The V and J ends lost 1 base and 3 bases, in that order; junction bases with no gene match: 2. Germline V gene sequence: CDR1 SGHTA, CDR2 FQGNSA. The CDR3 is 15 amino acids. The CDR3 bases are TGTGCCAGCAGCTTAGTAGCGGGAGAAACAGATACGCAGTATTTT. Translated: CASSLVAGETDTQYF. The full variable domain, completed using reference TRBV7-2 and TRBJ2-3, is GAGVSQSPSNKVTEKGKDVELRCDPISGHTALYWYRQSLGQGLEFLIYFQGNSAPDKSGLPSDRFSAERTGGSVSTLTIQRTQQEDSAVYLCASSLVAGETDTQYFGPGTRLTVL.

This chain connects TRBV4-3 to TRBJ1-1; D is ambiguous. The CDR3 contains 12 residues. Germline assignment: CDR1 LGHNA and CDR2 YSLEER. Trimming took off 8 bases at V and 5 bases at J, with 12 bases between the two ends. DNA of the CDR3: TGCGCCAGCGTACTATCGGGTACTGAAGCTTTCTTT. Its protein product is CASVLSGTEAFF.

J is TRBJ2-2 and V is TRBV7-2; TRBD2 matches at 10 bases. Trimming removed 3 bases from V and 4 bases from J; junction bases left unmatched: 5. Per germline, CDR1 SGHTA and CDR2 FQGNSA. The CDR3 runs to 16 residues. Here the CDR3 reads CASSLGPSGGTGELFF. As DNA, the CDR3 is TGTGCCAGCAGCTTGGGCCCTAGCGGGGGCACCGGGGAGCTGTTTTTT. Full variable domain (missing parts from reference TRBV7-2 and TRBJ2-2): GAGVSQSPSNKVTEKGKDVELRCDPISGHTALYWYRQSLGQGLEFLIYFQGNSAPDKSGLPSDRFSAERTGGSVSTLTIQRTQQEDSAVYLCASSLGPSGGTGELFFGEGSRLTVL.

The CDR3 loop is CASSANRGAGETQYF. The DNA for the CDR3 is TGTGCCAGCAGTGCGAATCGGGGGGCCGGGGAGACCCAGTACTTC. This chain joins TRBV6-4 and TRBJ2-5; TRBD2 might be the D (7 bases). V shed 4 bases and J shed 5 bases, with 17 bases lying between them. This CDR3 spans 15 amino acids. CDR1 is MRHNA, CDR2 SNTAGT, per germline.

The chain links TRBV7-9 to TRBJ1-4; D unclear. CDR1 SEHNR and CDR2 FQNEAQ come from the germline V gene (reference sequence). Trimming cost V 1 base and J 8 bases, with 8 bases left between them. This CDR3 spans 13 amino acids. CDR3 DNA: TGTGCCAGCAGCTTAGAGGGAGGCGAAAAACTGTTTTTT. Protein: CASSLEGGEKLFF.